Presented here are 8 T cell receptor beta chains from one specimen sequenced in a study of blood T cell repertoires in COVID-19. The method was immunoSEQ multiplex PCR; TCRdb's version includes in-frame clones alone and lacks a portion of them. Found here are some 250,000 clones, about 90% of them singletons; the top ten hold 1.2%. The source material was PBMCs or T cells enriched from blood (not recorded which). These receptors all stem from a human donor in a cohort exposed to, infected with or recovered from COVID-19 (not recorded which). The donor label of this sample is uncertain.

The V and J genes are TRBV7-8 and TRBJ1-1, with D perhaps TRBD1 (5 bases). The CDR3 runs 16 residues. The ends were cut back, 5 bases at V and 0 bases at J, with 16 bases in the middle. From germline, CDR1 is SGHVS and CDR2 FQNEAQ. CDR3 in DNA: TGTGCCAGCAGCCCAAACGCGGGGGGAATGAACACTGAAGCTTTCTTT. It is translated as CASSPNAGGMNTEAFF.

The chain employs TRBV5-1 and TRBJ2-7; 7 bases map to TRBD1. V dropped 7 bases and J dropped 1; count of bases not matched to a gene: 5. Per the germline V gene, CDR1 is SGHRS and CDR2 is YFSETQ. The CDR3 loop spans 13 amino acids. The CDR3 sequence: CASRQGTSYEQYF. CDR3 DNA: TGCGCCAGCCGACAGGGAACTTCCTACGAGCAGTACTTC.

CDR3 bases: TGTGCCACCCGGGCCCGAGGGACTGGAAACACCATATATTTT. It codes for CATRARGTGNTIYF. This chain joins TRBV6-5 and TRBJ1-3; D is ambiguous. The germline V and J ends were trimmed by 10 bases and 2 bases, with 15 bases remaining between them. Per the germline V gene, CDR1 is MNHEY and CDR2 is SVGAGI. The CDR3 covers 14 residues.

Here the CDR3 reads CASRRDMGETQYF. The CDR3 nucleotides are TGCGCCAGCAGAAGGGACATGGGGGAGACCCAGTACTTC. V is TRBV10-1 and J is TRBJ2-5; maybe TRBD1 (6 bases). The ends were cut back, 6 bases at V and 5 bases at J, with 13 bases in the middle. This CDR3 is built from 13 residues. Per the germline V gene, CDR1 is WNHNN and CDR2 is SYGVQD (reference sequence).

The CDR3: CASTQGKGYSGNTIYF. The CDR3 DNA reads as TGTGCCAGTACCCAGGGAAAAGGCTACTCTGGAAACACCATATATTTT. This chain links TRBV19 with TRBJ1-3; D is perhaps TRBD1 (5 bases). CDR1 and CDR2 from the germline V gene are LNHDA and SQIVND (reference sequence). The V end lost 7 bases, the J end lost 0 bases, and 16 bases lay between the germline ends. The CDR3 runs 16 residues.

The V call is TRBV5-1, the J call TRBJ2-7; 8 nucleotides align to TRBD1. This CDR3 spans 16 amino acids. Germline CDR1 and CDR2: SGHRS and YFSETQ. The ends lost 5 bases at V and 5 bases at J; junction bases unmatched: 15. Here the CDR3 reads CASRPRPAGGRNEQYF. The CDR3 DNA reads TGCGCCAGCAGACCTCGCCCCGCAGGGGGCAGAAACGAGCAGTACTTC.

CDR3 DNA sequence: TGTGCCAGCTCACCACCGACGACAGGGTTCAATGAGCAGTTCTTC. This sequence encodes CASSPPTTGFNEQFF. The chain uses TRBV18 and TRBJ2-1, with TRBD1 identical over 7 bases. This CDR3 contains 15 residues. Per the germline V gene, CDR1 is KGHSH and CDR2 is LQKENI. The trim removed 0 bases at V and 6 bases at J, leaving 5 bases unmatched.

This clone was recorded only once. The V call is TRBV18, the J call TRBJ1-1; possibly TRBD1 for D (6 bases). The CDR3 runs to 19 residues. The germline V gene encodes CDR1 KGHSH and CDR2 LQKENI. V gave up 2 bases and J gave up 3 bases, with 25 bases separating them. The CDR3 coding sequence is TGTGCCAGCTCACCATTCGGTCGTCAGGGGCGTTTATCTGACACTGAAGCTTTCTTT. Translating it yields CASSPFGRQGRLSDTEAFF.